This passage covers 13 T cell receptor beta chains from one sample sequenced in a study of blood T cell repertoires in COVID-19. This table comes from immunoSEQ multiplex PCR, and its TCRdb copy is limited to in-frame clones, with some not included. The sample gives some 120,000 clones, more than 70% of which show up once; approximately 1.1% is in the top ten. Sequenced: peripheral blood. Source of these receptors: a woman older than 75 with acute or convalescent COVID-19.

The chain links TRBV28 to TRBJ2-5; weak D call: TRBD1 (6 bases). Germline V gene data show CDR1 as MDHEN and CDR2 as SYDVKM. Trimming left V 3 bases short and J 2 bases short, with 13 bases between. The CDR3 is made up of 15 amino acids. CDR3 bases: TGTGCCAGCAGTTTTACAGGGAGAAGTCAAGAGACCCAGTACTTC. Encoded protein: CASSFTGRSQETQYF.

The gene calls are TRBV28 and TRBJ1-5; D might be TRBD1 (6 bases). Germline V gene data show CDR1 as MDHEN and CDR2 as SYDVKM. The CDR3 length is 14 residues. Trimming pared 2 bases from V and 7 bases from J, leaving 12 bases between. In nucleotides, the CDR3 is TGTGCCAGCAGTTTACCACAGGGTACGCAGCCCCAGCATTTT. Translated: CASSLPQGTQPQHF.

This clone showed up just a few times. The chain is built from TRBV5-1 and TRBJ1-4; TRBD1 matches 8 bases. This CDR3 is 14 amino acids long. Germline CDR1 SGHRS, CDR2 YFSETQ. Unmatched junction bases numbered 9, after V lost 4 bases and J lost 10 bases. CDR3 sequence (DNA): TGCGCCAGCAGCCCCGGACAGGGAGAAGGAAAACTGTTTTTT. This translates into CASSPGQGEGKLFF.

This rearrangement joins TRBV5-5 to TRBJ1-2, with D possibly TRBD1 on 5 matching bases. The CDR3 consists of 14 residues. Trimming stripped 2 bases from V and 7 bases from J, with 15 bases between. The germline CDR1 and CDR2 sequences are SGHKS and YYEKEE (reference sequence). CDR3 sequence reads: CASSFQDLQGGYTF. The CDR3 DNA reads as TGTGCCAGCAGCTTCCAAGACCTCCAGGGTGGCTACACCTTC.

The CDR3 nucleotides are TGTGCCAGCAGCTTAGTTCCAGGGGGGATCGCTGAAGCTTTCTTT. Amino acid sequence: CASSLVPGGIAEAFF. This sequence joins TRBV7-3 and TRBJ1-1; TRBD1 agrees at 7 bases. Trimming took 2 bases from V and 6 from J; bases not matched to a gene: 9. The CDR3 is 15 amino acids. Germline V lookup: CDR1 SGHTA, CDR2 FQGTGA.

This chain joins TRBV6-4 and TRBJ2-1; 8 bases are shared with TRBD2. This CDR3 contains 12 residues. Germline V gene sequence: CDR1 MRHNA, CDR2 SNTAGT. V was clipped by 2 bases and J by 10 bases; unmatched bases: 1. DNA of the CDR3: TGTGCCAGCAGTGACCCTAGCGGGGAGCAGTTCTTC. It yields the protein CASSDPSGEQFF.

V usage is TRBV6-4 and J usage is TRBJ1-6; D uncertain. The CDR3 is 15 amino acids. V dropped 4 bases and J dropped 6 bases, with 13 bases sitting between them. Germline values: CDR1 MRHNA, CDR2 SNTAGT. The chain's CDR3 is CASSAFGLINSPLHF. For the CDR3, the DNA is TGTGCCAGCAGTGCCTTCGGACTTATTAATTCACCCCTCCACTTT.

The rearrangement uses TRBV19 and TRBJ2-2, with TRBD1 identical over 9 bases. The junction had 8 bases not matched to a gene; V was cut back by 4 bases and J by 5 bases. This CDR3 contains 16 residues. In germline, CDR1 is LNHDA, CDR2 SQIVND (reference sequence). CDR3 sequence reads: CASSTRQGVGTGELFF. The CDR3 nucleotides are TGTGCCAGTAGTACCCGACAGGGGGTAGGGACCGGGGAGCTGTTTTTT.

V gene TRBV9 combines with J gene TRBJ1-2; TRBD1 agrees at 7 bases. The V gene end was trimmed by 0 bases and the J gene end by 4 bases; junction bases not matched to a gene: 9. The germline V gene has CDR1 SGDLS and CDR2 YYNGEE. The CDR3 runs to 16 residues. The DNA of the CDR3 is TGTGCCAGCAGCGTAGCTGGGTCAGGGGGGTCCTATGGCTACACCTTC. Protein: CASSVAGSGGSYGYTF.

The chain recombines TRBV7-9 with TRBJ2-1, with TRBD2 as a possible D gene (5 bases). Germline values: CDR1 SEHNR, CDR2 FQNEAQ (reference sequence). The germline V and J ends were trimmed by 7 bases and 3 bases, with 16 bases remaining between them. The CDR3 sequence is 15 residues long. CDR3 region: CASIPGRGNYNEQFF. The CDR3 DNA follows: TGTGCCAGCATCCCCGGTCGGGGAAACTACAATGAGCAGTTCTTC.

This chain joins TRBV5-1 and TRBJ1-1, with 7 bases aligning to TRBD1. J was trimmed by 0 bases and V by 5 bases; bases with no gene match: 4. The CDR3 spans 14 residues. The germline CDR1 and CDR2 sequences are SGHRS and YFSETQ. CDR3 sequence: CASRGDSLNTEAFF. For the CDR3, the DNA is TGCGCCAGCAGAGGGGACAGCCTGAACACTGAAGCTTTCTTT.

The chain couples TRBV6-5 to TRBJ1-6; weak D call: TRBD1 (6 bases). Trimming removed 3 bases from V and 5 bases from J, with 11 bases in between. Germline-derived CDR1 and CDR2 are MNHEY and SVGAGI. This CDR3 is built from 15 residues. CDR3: CASSYTGSDNSPLHF. The CDR3 nucleotides read TGTGCCAGCAGTTATACAGGGTCTGATAATTCACCCCTCCACTTT.

The J gene is TRBJ1-2, the V gene TRBV4-1, with D possibly TRBD1 on 6 matching bases. This CDR3 has 13 amino acids. The V gene lost 4 bases and the J gene lost 2 bases, with 8 bases spanning the gap. From germline, CDR1 is MGHRA and CDR2 YSYEKL. CDR3 DNA: TGCGCCAGCAGCCCCGGACAGAACTATGGCTACACCTTC. Amino acid sequence: CASSPGQNYGYTF.